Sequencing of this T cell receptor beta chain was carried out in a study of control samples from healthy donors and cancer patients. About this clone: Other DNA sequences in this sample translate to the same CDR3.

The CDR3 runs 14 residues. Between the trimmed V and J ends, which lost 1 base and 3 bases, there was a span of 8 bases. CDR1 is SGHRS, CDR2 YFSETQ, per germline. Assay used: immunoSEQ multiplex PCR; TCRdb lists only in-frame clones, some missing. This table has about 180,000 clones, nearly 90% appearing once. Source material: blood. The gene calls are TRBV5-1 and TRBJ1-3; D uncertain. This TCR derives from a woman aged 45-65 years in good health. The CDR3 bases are TGCGCCAGCAGCTTGAGAGGCCTTGGAAACACCATATATTTT. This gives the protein CASSLRGLGNTIYF.